This entry concerns a single T cell receptor beta chain. These data originate in a study of blood T cell repertoires in COVID-19. Study as a whole: Sites in the United States, Italy and Spain provided acute and convalescent COVID-19 samples. The cDNA or gDNA used as material had been derived from T cells, B-cell-depleted T cells, or PBMCs.

The CDR3 length is 16 residues. Germline V gene lookup returns CDR1 SGDLS and CDR2 YYNGEE. Trimming removed 4 bases from V and 0 bases from J, with 15 bases in between. In the authors' workflow: Reference gene primers were amplified, and this amplification served to estimate nucleated cell counts. Clones were read by immunoSEQ multiplex PCR, and TCRdb kept only the in-frame ones, dropping some. D and trimming were read from the DNA, whereas the V and J calls and clone size are those reported in that table. This table has more than 65,000 clones, around 85% appearing once. The origin of this receptor is a woman of 80 years or more with active or convalescent COVID-19. This rearrangement joins TRBV9 to TRBJ2-3; D may be TRBD2 (5 bases). Input material: peripheral blood. In DNA, the CDR3 is TGTGCCAGCAGCCCCGGACTGTGGAGTAGCACAGATACGCAGTATTTT. Encoded protein: CASSPGLWSSTDTQYF.